One sample yielded the 29 T cell receptor beta chains listed below, sequenced in a study of T cell responses to AZD1222 COVID-19 vaccine. Some clones are missing from TCRdb's copy, which holds only in-frame ones; the method was immunoSEQ multiplex PCR. The sample records some 150,000 clones, roughly 90% being singletons. The sample in question was peripheral blood, obtained on day 0 of AZD1222 vaccination. These TCRs come from an adult in good health.

The chain employs TRBV6-5 and TRBJ2-3; TRBD2 aligns across 11 bases. The V gene end was trimmed by 6 bases and the J gene end by 4 bases; junction bases not matched to a gene: 6. CDR3 length: 15 residues. Germline V gene lookup returns CDR1 MNHEY and CDR2 SVGAGI. The CDR3: CASSQGLAAADTQYF. As DNA, the CDR3 is TGTGCCAGCAGCCAGGGACTAGCGGCCGCAGATACGCAGTATTTT.

This clone was detected only once. The chain uses TRBV27 and TRBJ2-7; no clear D. Germline CDR1 reads MNHEY; CDR2 reads SMNVEV (reference sequence). The CDR3 length is 10 residues. V was shortened by 6 bases and J by 4 bases, with 4 bases between the two germline ends. CDR3 protein: CASRTYEQYF. The CDR3 nucleotides read TGTGCCAGCAGGACATACGAGCAGTACTTC.

The CDR3: CASRPGTGSLQHF. In nucleotides, the CDR3 is TGTGCCAGCCGTCCCGGGACAGGGTCGCTCCAGCATTTT. The chain employs TRBV12-3 or TRBV12-4 and TRBJ1-5; 9 bases agree with TRBD1. This CDR3 has 13 amino acids. V was clipped by 8 bases and J by 12 bases; unmatched bases: 11.

For this clone: One junction end does not reproduce the germline sequence, and a read error may be involved. The rearrangement joins TRBV7-6 to TRBJ1-6, with D hard to call. The CDR3 loop spans 16 amino acids. Germline CDR1 SGHVS, CDR2 FNYEAQ. CDR3 residues: CASSLGPAPPNSPLHF. CDR3 sequence (DNA): TGTGCCAGCAGTTTAGGACCAGCACCCCCTAATTCACCCCTCCACTTT.

This clone was seen only once. The chain joins TRBV9 to TRBJ2-7; 7 positions match TRBD1. The V gene's germline CDR1 is SGDLS and CDR2 YYNGEE. The CDR3 is 15 residues long. V lost 2 bases and J lost 3; bases outside the gene matches: 8. DNA of the CDR3: TGTGCCAGCAGCGTTTCTCCGGGACAGTTCTACGAGCAGTACTTC. Protein product: CASSVSPGQFYEQYF. Looking up the rest from reference TRBV9 and TRBJ2-7 gives the full variable domain: DSGVTQTPKHLITATGQRVTLRCSPRSGDLSVYWYQQSLDQGLQFLIQYYNGEERAKGNILERFSAQQFPDLHSELNLSSLELGDSALYFCASSVSPGQFYEQYFGPGTRLTVT.

The CDR3 nucleotides read TGCGCCAGCGCACAGGGCTCGCTGTACGAGCAGTACTTC. Encoded protein: CASAQGSLYEQYF. The rearrangement uses TRBV5-1 and TRBJ2-7, with D perhaps TRBD1 (6 bases). Trimming removed 7 bases at V and 4 bases at J, with 15 bases between. The CDR3 extends over 13 amino acids. Germline assignment: CDR1 SGHRS and CDR2 YFSETQ.

This rearrangement joins TRBV4-2 to TRBJ2-2; no clear D gene. V lost 1 base to trimming and J lost 0 bases, with 12 bases between them. CDR3 length: 17 residues. The V gene's germline CDR1 is LGHNA and CDR2 YNFKEQ. CDR3 amino acids: CASSQVWLDSNTGELFF. CDR3 nucleotides: TGTGCCAGCAGCCAAGTTTGGCTCGACTCGAACACCGGGGAGCTGTTTTTT.

The chain uses TRBV10-1 and TRBJ1-1; a possible D gene is TRBD1 (6 bases). This CDR3 spans 13 amino acids. Trimming stripped 6 bases from V and 2 bases from J, with 10 bases between. The germline V gene has CDR1 WNHNN and CDR2 SYGVQD (reference sequence). The CDR3: CASRDSKNTEAFF. The CDR3 coding sequence is TGCGCCAGCAGGGACAGTAAAAACACTGAAGCTTTCTTT.

This clone was seen once. The rearrangement joins TRBV6-6 to TRBJ1-6, with no clear D. Deletions cut 6 bases from V and 10 bases from J, with 16 bases between. Germline lookup yields CDR1 MNHNY and CDR2 SVGAGI (reference sequence). CDR3 length equals 14 residues. CDR3 loop: CASSRTAGESPLHF. The CDR3, as DNA: TGTGCCAGCAGCCGAACAGCCGGAGAATCACCCCTCCACTTT.

This sequence joins TRBV11-3 and TRBJ1-1; 9 nucleotides align to TRBD1. Trimming took 5 bases from V and 4 from J; bases not matched to a gene: 8. The CDR3 is made up of 15 amino acids. In germline, CDR1 is SGHNT, CDR2 YENEEA. The CDR3 sequence: CASSPGTGFGTEAFF. CDR3 nucleotides: TGTGCCAGCAGCCCCGGGACAGGGTTCGGCACTGAAGCTTTCTTT.

J is TRBJ1-6 and V is TRBV19; TRBD1 aligns across 8 bases. V dropped 4 bases and J dropped 6; count of bases not matched to a gene: 5. The germline CDR1 and CDR2 sequences are LNHDA and SQIVND (reference sequence). The CDR3 loop spans 15 amino acids. The CDR3 sequence is CASSTNGQGNSPLHF. CDR3 coding DNA: TGTGCCAGTAGTACGAACGGACAGGGTAATTCACCCCTCCACTTT.

This clone was seen a single time. This chain connects TRBV28 to TRBJ1-1, with D perhaps matching TRBD1 (5 bases). V was trimmed by 2 bases and J by 3 bases, leaving 13 bases between them. The CDR3 totals 15 residues. In germline, CDR1 is MDHEN, CDR2 SYDVKM. This chain's CDR3 is CASSLIWGKDTEAFF. The CDR3 region has the DNA TGTGCCAGCAGTTTAATTTGGGGGAAGGACACTGAAGCTTTCTTT. The complete variable domain, with remaining parts taken from reference TRBV28 and TRBJ1-1, reads DVKVTQSSRYLVKRTGEKVFLECVQDMDHENMFWYRQDPGLGLRLIYFSYDVKMKEKGDIPEGYSVSREKKERFSLILESASTNQTSMYLCASSLIWGKDTEAFFGQGTRLTVV.

This chain joins TRBV18 and TRBJ2-1; no definite D call. V was cut by 3 bases and J by 7 bases, with 10 bases left in between. This CDR3 has 13 amino acids. The V gene's germline CDR1 is KGHSH and CDR2 LQKENI. CDR3 in amino acids: CASSPSVRNEQFF. The DNA for the CDR3 is TGTGCCAGCTCACCCAGCGTAAGGAATGAGCAGTTCTTC.

The rearrangement uses TRBV4-1 and TRBJ2-7, with D maybe TRBD2 (6 bases). CDR3 length: 15 residues. The V end lost 0 bases, the J end lost 4 bases, and 13 bases lay between the germline ends. Per the germline V gene, CDR1 is MGHRA and CDR2 is YSYEKL. As DNA, the CDR3 is TGCGCCAGCAGCCAAGAATGGAGGGATCTATACGAGCAGTACTTC. This codes for CASSQEWRDLYEQYF.

CDR3 in DNA: TGCAGTGCTAGTCTAGCGGGAGGGAAGACAGATACGCAGTATTTT. Protein: CSASLAGGKTDTQYF. The chain couples TRBV20-1 to TRBJ2-3, with TRBD2 matching over 12 bases. Germline lookup yields CDR1 DFQATT and CDR2 SNEGSKA (reference sequence). The V and J ends lost 3 bases and 3 bases, in that order; junction bases with no gene match: 4. The CDR3 runs 15 residues.

This clone was detected only once. The chain joins TRBV12-3 or TRBV12-4 to TRBJ2-5; D is undetermined. Trimming left V 6 bases short and J 6 bases short, with 14 bases between. This CDR3 contains 13 residues. DNA of the CDR3: TGTGCCAGCAGCGCCACCCCGATTAAGACCCAGTACTTC. This encodes CASSATPIKTQYF.

The chain carries TRBV7-8 and TRBJ1-6; D is possibly TRBD1 (5 bases). Germline lookup yields CDR1 SGHVS and CDR2 FQNEAQ. V was cut by 3 bases and J by 1 base, with 16 bases left in between. This CDR3 is 18 amino acids long. CDR3 DNA sequence: TGTGCCAGCAGCTTGGGACCCCGGAGGTTTTCCTATAATTCACCCCTCCACTTT. The encoded protein is CASSLGPRRFSYNSPLHF.

The V call is TRBV5-1, the J call TRBJ1-1, with TRBD1 as a possible D gene (5 bases). Looked up from germline, CDR1 is SGHRS and CDR2 is YFSETQ. Deletions cut 4 bases from V and 7 bases from J, with 20 bases between. This CDR3 has 15 amino acids. In DNA, the CDR3 is TGCGCCAGCAGCCGCCTCCCGGGGGTGGCGGATGAAGCTTTCTTT. Protein sequence: CASSRLPGVADEAFF.

The CDR3 reads CASSQGLAGPLNPYNEQFF. The CDR3 DNA sequence: TGTGCCAGCAGCCAAGGACTAGCGGGCCCTTTAAACCCCTACAATGAGCAGTTCTTC. The chain carries TRBV9 and TRBJ2-1; 11 nucleotides agree with TRBD2. This CDR3 region has 19 residues. V dropped 4 bases and J dropped 2; count of bases not matched to a gene: 14. Per germline, CDR1 SGDLS and CDR2 YYNGEE.

This clone appeared a single time. The chain recombines TRBV3-1 (or the pseudogene TRBV3-2) with TRBJ2-7; 11 bases agree with TRBD2. Germline CDR1 LGHDT, CDR2 YNNKEL (reference sequence). The CDR3 runs to 16 residues. V was pared by 8 bases and J by 3 bases, with 12 bases of the junction left unmatched. In DNA, the CDR3 is TGTGCCAGCCAAACCGGACTAGCGGGTCCTTACTACGAGCAGTACTTC. Its protein is CASQTGLAGPYYEQYF.

This chain connects TRBV4-3 to TRBJ2-4; D call uncertain. Germline assignment: CDR1 LGHNA and CDR2 YSLEER. This CDR3 is built from 14 residues. The V end was cut by 5 bases, the J end by 0 bases, with 8 bases between. CDR3 nucleotides: TGCGCCAGCAGCTCCCGGACAGCCAAAAACATTCAGTACTTC. It is translated as CASSSRTAKNIQYF.

This sequence joins TRBV7-3 and TRBJ2-4; weak D call: TRBD2 (6 bases). From germline, CDR1 is SGHTA and CDR2 FQGTGA. Trimming pared 5 bases from V and 7 bases from J, leaving 15 bases between. The CDR3 length is 14 residues. CDR3 coding DNA: TGTGCCAGCAGCCCCCAGCCGGGAGTTAACATTCAGTACTTC. Translation gives CASSPQPGVNIQYF.

This clone was observed a single time. The chain recombines TRBV6-5 with TRBJ2-7, with 8 nucleotides matching TRBD2. Germline V gene sequence: CDR1 MNHEY, CDR2 SVGAGI. The CDR3 runs 13 residues. Unmatched junction bases numbered 3, after V lost 6 bases and J lost 2 bases. CDR3: CASRRGGPYEQYF. The CDR3 nucleotides read TGTGCCAGCAGACGGGGGGGCCCCTACGAGCAGTACTTC.

CDR3 loop: CASSSASYEQYF. The CDR3, as DNA: TGCGCCAGCAGCTCAGCTTCCTACGAGCAGTACTTC. The rearrangement uses TRBV5-1 and TRBJ2-7; no clear D. Per germline, CDR1 SGHRS and CDR2 YFSETQ. V gave up 3 bases and J gave up 1 base, with 5 bases separating them. This CDR3 contains 12 residues.

This clone was picked up one time. The V call is TRBV19, the J call TRBJ1-1, with D maybe TRBD1 (6 bases). This CDR3 region has 16 residues. V was clipped by 6 bases and J by 0 bases, with 17 bases between them. Germline CDR1 is LNHDA and CDR2 is SQIVND (reference sequence). The CDR3 DNA sequence: TGTGCCAGTAGAACCCGGACAGCCCGAATGAACACTGAAGCTTTCTTT. It codes for CASRTRTARMNTEAFF. Looking up the rest from reference TRBV19 and TRBJ1-1 gives the full variable domain: DGGITQSPKYLFRKEGQNVTLSCEQNLNHDAMYWYRQDPGQGLRLIYYSQIVNDFQKGDIAEGYSVSREKKESFPLTVTSAQKNPTAFYLCASRTRTARMNTEAFFGQGTRLTVV.

The V gene is TRBV24-1, the J gene TRBJ2-7; a weak D match, TRBD2 (5 bases). Deletions cut 7 bases from V and 0 bases from J, with 24 bases between. In germline, CDR1 is KGHDR, CDR2 SFDVKD. The CDR3 extends over 18 amino acids. The DNA of the CDR3 is TGTGCCACCAGGGACCGAGGGCTGGTGTGGAGGTCCTCCTACGAGCAGTACTTC. Its translation is CATRDRGLVWRSSYEQYF.

The V and J genes are TRBV5-1 and TRBJ2-2, with D unclear. The ends were cut back, 3 bases at V and 6 bases at J, with 15 bases in the middle. The CDR3 is 15 residues long. Germline V gene lookup returns CDR1 SGHRS and CDR2 YFSETQ. CDR3: CASSSGRTRPGELFF. The CDR3 coding sequence is TGCGCCAGCAGCTCTGGTCGAACGAGGCCCGGGGAGCTGTTTTTT.

V is TRBV5-4 and J is TRBJ2-7, with TRBD2 matching over 9 bases. CDR3 length: 15 residues. Germline assignment: CDR1 SGHNT and CDR2 YYREEE (reference sequence). V trimming: 5 bases; J trimming: 3 bases; junction bases outside the gene matches: 9. The CDR3 region has the DNA TGTGCCAGCAGTCCCGGGACTAGCCGCTTCTACGAGCAGTACTTC. It translates to CASSPGTSRFYEQYF.

This sequence joins TRBV11-2 and TRBJ2-4, with TRBD2 identical over 11 bases. The length of the CDR3 is 17 residues. V lost 5 bases to trimming and J lost 2 bases; unmatched junction nucleotides: 8. Germline V gene sequence: CDR1 SGHAT, CDR2 FQNNGV. In DNA, the CDR3 is TGTGCCAGCAGCAAGACTAGCGGGGTTACAACCAAAAACATTCAGTACTTC. It is translated as CASSKTSGVTTKNIQYF.